This TCR beta chain was identified during a study of OX40 agonist ivuxolimab in advanced cancers. Study at large: The patients' treatment was ivuxolimab, an agonistic anti-OX40 (CD134) antibody. Head and neck, renal cell, melanoma or hepatocellular carcinoma were the cancers that dose-escalation patients had. Of the patients, three showed partial responses, one with hepatocellular carcinoma and two with cutaneous melanoma. General study points: The study found among the lowest clonal expansion in partial responders at 0.1-3.0 mg/kg.

About this clone: Its antigen remains unknown.

Repertoires were generated with immunoSEQ multiplex PCR, while TCRdb's copy carries only in-frame clones and drops some. The sample records around 46,000 clones, 82% being singletons. CDR3 length: 17 amino acids. V was pared by 4 bases and J by 0 bases, with 9 bases of the junction left unmatched. The germline CDR1 and CDR2 sequences are SGHRS and YFSETQ. The source is an adult with an advanced solid tumor such as melanoma, head and neck, liver or kidney cancer. The sequences come from CD4+ or CD8+ T cells sorted from blood, collected in a trial of the OX40 agonist ivuxolimab. The chain combines TRBV5-1 with TRBJ1-3; 8 nucleotides line up with TRBD1. The CDR3 is CASSLDRDRSSGNTIYF. In nucleotides, the CDR3 is TGCGCCAGCAGCCTGGATCGGGACAGGAGCTCTGGAAACACCATATATTTT.